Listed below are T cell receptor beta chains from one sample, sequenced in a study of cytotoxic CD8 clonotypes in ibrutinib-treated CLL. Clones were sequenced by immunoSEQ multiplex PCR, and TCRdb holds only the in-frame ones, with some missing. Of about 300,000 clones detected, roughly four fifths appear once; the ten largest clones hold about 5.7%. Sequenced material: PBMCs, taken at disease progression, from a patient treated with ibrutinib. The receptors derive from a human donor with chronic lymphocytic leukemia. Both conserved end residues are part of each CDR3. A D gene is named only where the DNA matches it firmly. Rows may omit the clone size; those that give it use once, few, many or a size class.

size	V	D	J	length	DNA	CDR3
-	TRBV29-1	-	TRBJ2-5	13	TGCAGCGTTCCCGGATGGCCCCATCAGACCCAGTACTTC	CSVPGWPHQTQYF
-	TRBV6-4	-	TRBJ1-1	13	TGTGCCAGCAGTGCGACAGGTGACACTGAAGCTTTCTTT	CASSATGDTEAFF
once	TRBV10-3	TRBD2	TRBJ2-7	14	TGTGCCATCAATGGACTAGCGGGAGTCTACGAGCAGTACTTC	CAINGLAGVYEQYF
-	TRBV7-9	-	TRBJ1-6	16	TGTGCCAGCAGCTTATTCAGGGGAGGCTATAATTCACCCCTCCACTTT	CASSLFRGGYNSPLHF
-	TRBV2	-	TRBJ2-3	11	TGTGCCAGCAGTGATTACGATACGCAGTATTTT	CASSDYDTQYF
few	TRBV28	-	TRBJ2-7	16	TGTGCCAGCAGTGCGCTACGGACGGGGAGCCTTTACGAGCAGTACTTC	CASSALRTGSLYEQYF
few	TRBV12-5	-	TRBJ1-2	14	TGTGCTAGTGGTTTAGACAGAGCTAACTATGGCTACACCTTC	CASGLDRANYGYTF
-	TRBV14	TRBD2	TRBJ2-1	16	TGTGCCAGCAGCCAAGTGCGAGCGGGGGCGACCTTTGAGCAGTTCTTC	CASSQVRAGATFEQFF
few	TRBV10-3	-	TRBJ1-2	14	TGTGCCATCAGTGCCGGGCAGGAGGTGTATGGCTACACCTTC	CAISAGQEVYGYTF
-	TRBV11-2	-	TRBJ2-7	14	TGTGCCAGCAGCCGCTGGGGGGTCTCCTACGAGCAGTACTTC	CASSRWGVSYEQYF
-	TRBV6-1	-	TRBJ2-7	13	TGTGCCAGCAGTGAAGTTGGAGGCTACGAGCAGTACTTC	CASSEVGGYEQYF
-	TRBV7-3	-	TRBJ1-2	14	TGTGCCAGCAGCTTAGGGAGAGGGGACTATGGCTACACCTTC	CASSLGRGDYGYTF
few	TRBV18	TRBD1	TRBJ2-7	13	TGTGCCAGCTCAATCGGACAGGGGAGGCGGCAGTACTTC	CASSIGQGRRQYF
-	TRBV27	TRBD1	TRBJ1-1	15	TGTGCCAGCAGTCCCCACAGGGGTCGGGGTACTGAAGCTTTCTTT	CASSPHRGRGTEAFF
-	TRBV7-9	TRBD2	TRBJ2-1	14	TGTGCCAGCAGCAAGACGGGGAGGGACAATGAGCAGTTCTTC	CASSKTGRDNEQFF
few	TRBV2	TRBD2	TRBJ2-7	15	TGTGCCAGCAGTGAACTAGCGGGGGTTGGTTACGAGCAGTACTTC	CASSELAGVGYEQYF
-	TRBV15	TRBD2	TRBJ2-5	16	TGTGCCACCAGCAGCAGACTAGCGGGAGGTGGAGAGACCCAGTACTTC	CATSSRLAGGGETQYF
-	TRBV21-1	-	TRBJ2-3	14	TGTGCCAGCAGCAAAGTGGGGGGGGCAGATACGCAGTATTTT	CASSKVGGADTQYF
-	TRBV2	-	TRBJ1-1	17	TGTGCCAGCAGTGAATCAACGGTTCTTCTTGTGAACACTGAAGCTTTCTTT	CASSESTVLLVNTEAFF
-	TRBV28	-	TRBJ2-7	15	TGTGCCAGCAGTTCAACCTCAGGGAACGTCTACGAGCAGTACTTC	CASSSTSGNVYEQYF
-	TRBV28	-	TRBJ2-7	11	TGTGCCTCCTTGGGGGGGCTTCGGCAGTACTTC	CASLGGLRQYF
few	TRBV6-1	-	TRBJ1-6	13	TGTGCCAGCAGTGACCAGGCCAATTCACCCCTCCACTTT	CASSDQANSPLHF
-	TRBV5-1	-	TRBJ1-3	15	TGCGCCAGCAGCCCAATCGGAGGGCAGGTGGACACCATATATTTT	CASSPIGGQVDTIYF
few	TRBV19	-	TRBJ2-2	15	TGTGCCAGTAGCCGCCCTCAGGGGGGAACCGGGGAGCTGTTTTTT	CASSRPQGGTGELFF
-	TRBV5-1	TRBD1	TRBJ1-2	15	TGCGCCAGCAGCTTGGGAAAGGGGGCGCCTGGGCGCTACACCTTC	CASSLGKGAPGRYTF
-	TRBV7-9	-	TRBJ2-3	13	TGTGCCAGCAGCTCACCATCGCCCGATACGCAGTATTTT	CASSSPSPDTQYF
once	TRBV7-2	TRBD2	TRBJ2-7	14	TGTGCCAGCAGCTGGACTAGCGGGCGCTCCGAGCAGTGCTTC	CASSWTSGRSEQCF
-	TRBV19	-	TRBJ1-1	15	TGTGCCAGTACCAAATCACAGGCCCTGAACACTGAAGCTTTCTTT	CASTKSQALNTEAFF
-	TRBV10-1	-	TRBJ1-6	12	TGCGCCAGGGTAGACTATAATTCACCCCTCCACTTT	CARVDYNSPLHF
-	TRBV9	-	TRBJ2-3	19	TGTGCCAGCAGCACTCAACCCCCCTTGGGGGGACAGCTAGGTCATACGCAGTATTTT	CASSTQPPLGGQLGHTQYF
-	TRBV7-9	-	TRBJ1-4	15	TGTGCCAGCGGAGGCGGGTCAGGGCGTTACGAAAAACTGTTTTTT	CASGGGSGRYEKLFF
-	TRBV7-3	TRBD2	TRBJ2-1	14	TGTGCCAGCAGAGTAGCGGGGGGTTACAATGAGCAGTTCTTC	CASRVAGGYNEQFF
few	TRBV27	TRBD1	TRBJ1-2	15	TGTGCCAGCAGTTTAATCGGGACAGGGGCCTATGGCTACACCTTC	CASSLIGTGAYGYTF
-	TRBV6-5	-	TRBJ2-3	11	TGTGCCAGCGGGAAGGCAGATACGCAGTATTTT	CASGKADTQYF